Detailed here is one T cell receptor beta chain. No antigen is known for it. Vbeta (60) and Jbeta (13) primers were used in the PCR. Repertoires were generated with immunoSEQ multiplex PCR, while TCRdb's copy carries only in-frame clones and drops some. The sample contains approximately 200,000 clones, roughly 78% of which appear only once. These data originate in a study of cytomegalovirus exposure and HLA in healthy donors. Overall study results and limits: Evidence from a later analysis indicated that most CMV-associated TCR beta chains looked HLA-restricted.

The specimen was PBMCs. This clonotype originated in a girl between 10 and 17 years old in good health and CMV-seropositive.

The CDR3 bases are TGTGCCAGCACCCAAAGGGAGACTAGGGTCAACAATGAGCAGTTCTTC. Its translation is CASTQRETRVNNEQFF. The rearrangement links TRBV11-2 to TRBJ2-1; tentative D call: TRBD2 (6 bases). Germline CDR1 and CDR2: SGHAT and FQNNGV. Trimming cost V 7 bases and J 5 bases, with 21 bases left between them. The CDR3 runs to 16 residues. Based on the CDR3 plus reference TRBV11-2 and TRBJ2-1, the full variable domain is EAGVAQSPRYKIIEKRQSVAFWCNPISGHATLYWYQQILGQGPKLLIQFQNNGVVDDSQLPKDRFSAERLKGVDSTLKIQPAKLEDSAVYLCASTQRETRVNNEQFFGPGTRLTVL.